This T cell receptor (beta chain) was sequenced in a study of shared clonotypes between healthy human individuals. Study-wide findings and caveats: Naive CD4 clonotypes were shared across several donors at roughly 5%.

Sorted-subset replicate PCR reactions contained approximately 190 ng DNA, corresponding to approximately 30,000 T cell genomes. Assay: immunoSEQ multiplex PCR; the TCRdb copy retains only in-frame clones and omits some. The data hold millions of clones, with approximately 92% observed a single time. A remark on this clone: What it binds is not known.

Deletions cut 6 bases from V and 5 bases from J, with 13 bases between. Germline V lookup: CDR1 WNHNN, CDR2 SYGVQD (reference sequence). The CDR3 length is 13 residues. The chain recombines TRBV10-1 with TRBJ1-1; the D gene is possibly TRBD1 (5 bases). The sequenced sample consisted of naive CD4+ T cells sorted from blood. Stated subset: CD45RA+ positively selected. This receptor was identified in a man in his late teens or twenties in good health. This chain's CDR3 is CASRASGGTEAFF. DNA of the CDR3: TGCGCCAGCAGGGCTTCCGGGGGTACTGAAGCTTTCTTT.